This T cell receptor beta chain comes out of a study of cytotoxic CD8 clonotypes in ibrutinib-treated CLL. The CDR3 covers 12 residues. V lost 0 bases, J lost 7 bases, and 7 bases lay in between. CDR1 SGHRS and CDR2 YFSETQ come from the germline V gene. Data came from immunoSEQ multiplex PCR; TCRdb stores just in-frame clones and leaves some out. The sample shows about 200,000 clones, roughly 65% of them seen only once. About this clone: Other nucleotide sequences from this sample produce the same CDR3.

This clonotype originated in a human donor with chronic lymphocytic leukemia. The chain joins TRBV5-1 to TRBJ1-1, with D uncertain. The sequencing here drew on PBMCs, taken after 12 months of ibrutinib treatment. The CDR3 sequence: CASSLEGVEAFF. In DNA, the CDR3 is TGCGCCAGCAGCTTGGAAGGAGTTGAAGCTTTCTTT.